The clone carrying this T cell receptor (beta chain) appeared once. What it recognizes is unknown. The data were obtained in a study of Ad26.COV2.S vaccination and SARS-CoV-2 variants. Overall study findings and caveats: Overall T cell responses may have been underestimated by the analyses of TCR breadth and depth. Those who received vaccine or placebo ended up with similar non-spike TCR breadth.

Assay used: immunoSEQ multiplex PCR; TCRdb lists only in-frame clones, some missing. The sample lists about 350,000 clones; about 91% were seen once. This TCR derives from a human donor who had recovered from COVID-19. The sample here was peripheral blood, taken after recovery from COVID-19.

CDR3: CASTNRAFGGYTF. The CDR3 DNA sequence: TGTGCCAGTACCAACAGGGCTTTTGGGGGCTACACCTTC. The J gene is TRBJ1-2, the V gene TRBV19; maybe TRBD1 (6 bases). The V gene's germline CDR1 is LNHDA and CDR2 SQIVND (reference sequence). The CDR3 is 13 amino acids. Trimming took 7 bases from V and 8 from J, leaving 17 bases between them.